The T cell receptor beta chain described here comes from a study of human T cells and chemical hapten exposure. In the study overall: A 2 cm by 2 cm inner upper arm patch received 2% DPC for sensitization. DPC at 0.01% went onto the upper back in patch tests, read at 6 days. The study's findings and limits: Relative to control repertoires, expanded TCRs gave rise to significantly more large CDR3 similarity clusters.

The CDR3 contains 15 residues. Germline lookup yields CDR1 MNHEY and CDR2 SMNVEV (reference sequence). Trimming took off 6 bases at V and 7 bases at J, with 19 bases between the two ends. Concerning this clonotype: The antigen is unknown.

The time point here: patch test 3, about 24 weeks after DPC sensitization. Treatment indicated: therapeutic diphenylcyclopropenone sensitization with weekly scalp DPC. The template was total RNA from unfractionated whole blood. TCRdb called the RACE reads again in MiXCR, with one record for every CDR3 protein. The table shows about 64,000 distinct CDR3 sequences, with 9.5% to 12% occurring only once. The rearrangement links TRBV27 to TRBJ2-1; tentative D call: TRBD2 (5 bases). Material: whole blood, obtained in connection with sensitization to the hapten diphenylcyclopropenone (DPC). The TCR comes from a woman in her twenties or thirties with alopecia areata. Some clones in this sample may be carry-over from other donors' samples. CDR3: CASSLLRALINEQFF. The CDR3 DNA is TGTGCCAGCAGCCTGCTGAGGGCTCTTATTAATGAGCAGTTCTTC.